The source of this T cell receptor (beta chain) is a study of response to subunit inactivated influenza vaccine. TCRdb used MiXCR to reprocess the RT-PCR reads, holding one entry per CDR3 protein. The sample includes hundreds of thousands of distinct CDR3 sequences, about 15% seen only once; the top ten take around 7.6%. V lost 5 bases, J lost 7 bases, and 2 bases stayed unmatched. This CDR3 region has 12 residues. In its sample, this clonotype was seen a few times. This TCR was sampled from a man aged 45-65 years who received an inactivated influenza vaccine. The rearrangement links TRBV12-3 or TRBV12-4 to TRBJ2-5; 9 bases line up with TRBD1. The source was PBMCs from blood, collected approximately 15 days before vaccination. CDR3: CASSGTGLTQYF. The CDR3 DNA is TGTGCCAGCAGTGGGACAGGGTTGACCCAGTACTTC.